A single sample is the source of the 15 T cell receptor beta chains below, sequenced in a study of metastatic and nonmetastatic thyroid tumors. With MiXCR, TCRdb called clones anew from the PCR reads. The table lists 25,000 to 30,000 clones, 15% of them singletons. Each patient went into thyroid surgery without having received any treatment. Source material: blood. Receptors originate from a male donor with papillary thyroid cancer or a benign thyroid nodule (not recorded which). Some clones in this sample may be carry-over from other donors' samples.

This clone was counted at least ten times. The chain joins TRBV28 to TRBJ1-3; perhaps TRBD1 as D (5 bases). Trimming removed 6 bases from V and 0 bases from J, with 9 bases in between. Per germline, CDR1 MDHEN and CDR2 SYDVKM. The CDR3 sequence is 14 residues long. The CDR3 sequence: CASRWGSSGNTIYF. The CDR3 nucleotides read TGTGCCAGCAGGTGGGGGAGCTCTGGAAACACCATATATTTT.

In its sample, this clone was seen many times. This rearrangement joins TRBV2 to TRBJ1-5; D unclear. Trimming took 6 bases from V and 0 from J, leaving 9 bases between them. The germline V gene has CDR1 SNHLY and CDR2 FYNNEI. This CDR3 contains 14 residues. CDR3 DNA: TGTGCCAGCAGCGACGGGGATAGCAATCAGCCCCAGCATTTT. Translation: CASSDGDSNQPQHF.

This clone was picked up many times. This sequence joins TRBV29-1 and TRBJ2-2; D is uncertain. The CDR3 sequence is 12 residues long. Germline values: CDR1 SQVTM, CDR2 ANQGSEA. V was cut by 3 bases and J by 5 bases, with 7 bases left in between. In DNA, the CDR3 is TGCAGCGTTGAGGGGAATACCGGGGAGCTGTTTTTT. Residues: CSVEGNTGELFF.

This clone has ten or more counts. This chain links TRBV20-1 with TRBJ2-7; D gene unclear. From germline, CDR1 is DFQATT and CDR2 SNEGSKA (reference sequence). This CDR3 comprises 10 residues. The V and J ends lost 3 bases and 4 bases respectively, with 4 bases between them. CDR3 in DNA: TGCAGTGCTAGTGGATACGAGCAGTACTTC. Translation: CSASGYEQYF.

This clone was counted at least ten times. A much bigger clone sits one base away, suggesting this may be a read error. In the same sample, other DNA sequences code for this CDR3. The chain carries TRBV12-3 or TRBV12-4 and TRBJ2-1; 8 bases align to TRBD1. The CDR3 has 14 residues. This chain's CDR3 is CASSLTGDYDEQFF. The DNA for the CDR3 is TGTGCCAGCAGTTTGACAGGGGATTACGATGAGCAATTCTTC.

In its sample, this clone was seen many times. The chain employs TRBV3-1 and TRBJ2-7; TRBD1 might be the D (6 bases). This CDR3 region has 14 residues. V was shortened by 4 bases and J by 4 bases, with 14 bases between the two germline ends. CDR1 is LGHDT, CDR2 YNNKEL, per germline (reference sequence). In DNA, the CDR3 is TGTGCCAGCAGCCTGGCCGGGACACATTACGAGCAGTACTTC. It encodes CASSLAGTHYEQYF.

The genes are TRBV12-3 or TRBV12-4 and TRBJ1-1, with a tentative D call TRBD1 (5 bases). Between the trimmed V and J ends, which lost 6 bases and 4 bases, there was a span of 15 bases. The CDR3 spans 14 residues. CDR3 sequence reads: CASRSRYRSTEAFF. CDR3 bases: TGTGCCAGCAGATCTAGGTACAGGTCCACTGAAGCTTTCTTT.

The V gene is TRBV20-1, the J gene TRBJ2-2; D not resolved. CDR1 is DFQATT, CDR2 SNEGSKA, per germline (reference sequence). There are 13 residues in the CDR3. V dropped 1 base and J dropped 3 bases, with 6 bases sitting between them. CDR3 region: CSARAVYTGELFF. The CDR3 region has the DNA TGCAGTGCTAGAGCGGTCTACACCGGGGAGCTGTTTTTT.

This clone has at least ten counts. The chain has TRBV27 and TRBJ2-7; no definite D call. CDR3 length: 13 amino acids. V lost 2 bases and J 3 bases, leaving 8 bases between the germline ends. Germline V gene lookup returns CDR1 MNHEY and CDR2 SMNVEV (reference sequence). Here the CDR3 DNA reads TGTGCCAGCAGTTTAACGGCCGGCTACGAGCAGTACTTC. It specifies CASSLTAGYEQYF.

Ten or more counts support this clone. CDR3 loop: CASSLAHGLAGGLDTQYF. The DNA of the CDR3 is TGTGCCAGCAGCTTAGCGCACGGACTAGCGGGAGGTTTGGATACGCAGTATTTT. J is TRBJ2-3 and V is TRBV7-2, with 14 bases aligning to TRBD2. With 0 bases clipped from V and 6 bases from J, the junction kept 8 bases outside the gene matches. Germline CDR1 is SGHTA and CDR2 is FQGNSA. This CDR3 has 18 residues.

The chain recombines TRBV12-3 or TRBV12-4 with TRBJ1-5; 10 bases align to TRBD1. The CDR3 has 15 residues. Losses at the gene ends were 5 bases for V and 7 bases for J; bases not matched to a gene: 8. CDR3 DNA sequence: TGTGCCAGCAGTCCTCTAGGACAGGGGGTACAGCCCCAGCATTTT. Encoded protein: CASSPLGQGVQPQHF.

There are many counts of this clone. The chain carries TRBV2 and TRBJ2-7, with TRBD2 matching 7 bases. The V and J ends lost 6 bases and 2 bases, in that order; junction bases with no gene match: 7. The CDR3 is 14 residues long. Germline V gene sequence: CDR1 SNHLY, CDR2 FYNNEI. The CDR3: CASRGGLVTYEQYF. CDR3 coding DNA: TGTGCCAGCAGGGGCGGACTAGTCACCTACGAGCAGTACTTC.

Of note for this clone: The CDR3 does not end in the conserved phenylalanine or tryptophan, so this is likely a read error. The chain joins TRBV28 to TRBJ1-2; 8 nucleotides align to TRBD1. CDR1 and CDR2 from the germline V gene are MDHEN and SYDVKM. The CDR3 covers 14 residues. With V trimmed by 7 bases and J by 5 bases, 9 bases remained unmatched. This chain's CDR3 is CASKNRDRTYGYTL. DNA of the CDR3: TGTGCCAGCAAAAATCGGGACAGGACTTATGGCTACACCCTC.

In its sample, this clone was seen many times. This chain connects TRBV29-1 to TRBJ2-7; D unresolved. Germline V gives CDR1 SQVTM, CDR2 ANQGSEA. V was cut by 3 bases and J by 2 bases, with 11 bases left in between. The CDR3 is made up of 13 amino acids. CDR3 nucleotide sequence: TGCAGCGTTGATTTCGGGCGGACCTACGAGCAGTACTTC. The encoded protein is CSVDFGRTYEQYF.

J is TRBJ1-1 and V is TRBV18, with D possibly TRBD1 on 6 matching bases. Germline V gene lookup returns CDR1 KGHSH and CDR2 LQKENI. CDR3 length: 15 amino acids. Trimming left V 3 bases short and J 4 bases short, with 15 bases between. The CDR3 DNA is TGTGCCAGCTCACCCAGAGGGGGAGAGGGCACTGAAGCTTTCTTT. Protein sequence: CASSPRGGEGTEAFF.